Reported below is one T cell receptor beta chain. Per the germline V gene, CDR1 is MNHGY and CDR2 is SAAAGT. CDR3 length: 15 amino acids. V dropped 5 bases and J dropped 5; count of bases not matched to a gene: 6. Libraries were prepared by immunoSEQ multiplex PCR; TCRdb keeps only in-frame clonotypes and omits some of them. The sample records approximately 79,000 clones, roughly 93% being singletons. These data belong to a study of T cell changes during pregnancy in multiple sclerosis. This TCR was recovered from a female donor in good health, enrolled as a control in a pregnancy study. V gene TRBV6-8 combines with J gene TRBJ1-2; 12 nucleotides line up with TRBD1. Sequencing used peripheral blood, obtained in the second trimester of pregnancy. The CDR3 protein is CASSPRDRGHYGYTF. DNA for the CDR3: TGTGCCAGCAGTCCCCGGGACAGGGGGCATTATGGCTACACCTTC.